These 23 T cell receptor beta chains came from one sample sequenced in a study of early stage breast cancer tumors. The table came from immunoSEQ multiplex PCR; TCRdb's copy has only in-frame clones and leaves some out. Here the sample spans over 25,000 clones, 80% being singletons. Specimen: blood. All receptors derive from a person between 55 and 69 years old with breast cancer.

This clone was recorded only once. The chain recombines TRBV15 with TRBJ2-6; possible D gene TRBD2, 6 bases. CDR1 LNHNV and CDR2 YYDKDF come from the germline V gene (reference sequence). The V end was cut by 3 bases, the J end by 1 base, with 10 bases between. This CDR3 is 16 amino acids long. The CDR3 is CATSRGGGSGANVLTF. The CDR3, as DNA: TGTGCCACCAGCAGGGGAGGAGGGTCTGGGGCCAACGTCCTGACTTTC.

As to this clone: The junction and the germline gene differ at one end; a read error may be behind it. The J gene is TRBJ2-5, the V gene TRBV7-7, with a tentative D call TRBD2 (5 bases). The CDR3 covers 13 residues. Germline loops: CDR1 SSHAT, CDR2 FNYEAQ (reference sequence). For the CDR3, the DNA is TGTGCTAGCAGCTTAGACGCGGGAGAGACCCAGTACTTC. It encodes CASSLDAGETQYF. Together with reference TRBV7-7 and TRBJ2-5, the CDR3 gives the full variable domain: GAGVSQSPRYKVTKRGQDVTLRCDPISSHATLYWYQQALGQGPEFLTYFNYEAQPDKSGLPSDRFSAERPEGSISTLTIQRTEQRDSAMYRCASSLDAGETQYFGPGTRLLVL.

The chain combines TRBV7-9 with TRBJ2-6; 8 bases map to TRBD1. The germline gives CDR1 SEHNR, CDR2 FQNEAQ (reference sequence). V trimming: 1 base; J trimming: 1 base; junction bases outside the gene matches: 9. The CDR3 consists of 19 residues. The CDR3 protein is CASSLEAGGIGSGANVLTF. The CDR3 nucleotides are TGTGCCAGCAGCTTAGAGGCAGGGGGCATTGGTTCTGGGGCCAACGTCCTGACTTTC. Full variable domain (remainder filled in from reference TRBV7-9 and TRBJ2-6): DTGVSQNPRHKITKRGQNVTFRCDPISEHNRLYWYRQTLGQGPEFLTYFQNEAQLEKSRLLSDRFSAERPKGSFSTLEIQRTEQGDSAMYLCASSLEAGGIGSGANVLTFGAGSRLTVL.

The chain joins TRBV29-1 to TRBJ2-4; 10 bases are a match to TRBD2. V dropped 6 bases and J dropped 9; count of bases not matched to a gene: 11. The CDR3 runs 14 residues. The germline CDR1 and CDR2 sequences are SQVTM and ANQGSEA. The CDR3 is CSVPLAGVSGIQYF. The CDR3 DNA reads as TGCAGCGTGCCTCTAGCGGGAGTAAGCGGCATTCAGTACTTC.

In its sample, this clone was seen a few times. The chain combines TRBV7-2 with TRBJ1-2, with 8 bases matching TRBD1. Germline CDR1 is SGHTA and CDR2 is FQGNSA. The CDR3 spans 14 residues. The V segment lost 5 bases and the J segment 3 bases; nucleotides outside the gene matches: 5. CDR3 residues: CASSAGQGYYGYTF. CDR3 DNA: TGTGCCAGCAGCGCCGGACAGGGCTACTATGGCTACACCTTC. Variable domain in full (rest from reference TRBV7-2 and TRBJ1-2): GAGVSQSPSNKVTEKGKDVELRCDPISGHTALYWYRQSLGQGLEFLIYFQGNSAPDKSGLPSDRFSAERTGGSVSTLTIQRTQQEDSAVYLCASSAGQGYYGYTFGSGTRLTVV.

The rearrangement links TRBV5-1 to TRBJ2-7; D is perhaps TRBD1 (6 bases). Germline assignment: CDR1 SGHRS and CDR2 YFSETQ. The CDR3 consists of 15 residues. Trimming removed 0 bases from V and 6 bases from J, with 16 bases in between. CDR3 DNA: TGCGCCAGCAGCTTGGAAGTGGGACATCGTTCCGAGCAGTACTTC. Amino acids: CASSLEVGHRSEQYF. The whole variable domain, filled in from reference TRBV5-1 and TRBJ2-7, reads KAGVTQTPRYLIKTRGQQVTLSCSPISGHRSVSWYQQTPGQGLQFLFEYFSETQRNKGNFPGRFSGRQFSNSRSEMNVSTLELGDSALYLCASSLEVGHRSEQYFGPGTRLTVT.

V usage is TRBV5-6 and J usage is TRBJ2-5; possibly TRBD1 for D (5 bases). In germline, CDR1 is SGHDT, CDR2 YYEEEE. There are 16 residues in the CDR3. Trimming pared 4 bases from V and 0 bases from J, leaving 16 bases between. The CDR3 coding sequence is TGTGCCAGCAGCCCTCTTCGAGCAGGGTACCAAGAGACCCAGTACTTC. Translated: CASSPLRAGYQETQYF. Based on the CDR3 plus reference TRBV5-6 and TRBJ2-5, the full variable domain is DAGVTQSPTHLIKTRGQQVTLRCSPKSGHDTVSWYQQALGQGPQFIFQYYEEEERQRGNFPDRFSGHQFPNYSSELNVNALLLGDSALYLCASSPLRAGYQETQYFGPGTRLLVL.

DNA for the CDR3: TGTGCCACCAGCAGAGGAGGCCTGGGCGAGCAGTACTTC. Translating it yields CATSRGGLGEQYF. The rearrangement links TRBV15 to TRBJ2-7; the D is unclear. The CDR3 length is 13 residues. In germline, CDR1 is LNHNV, CDR2 YYDKDF (reference sequence). With 1 base removed from V and 6 bases from J, the gap between germline ends came to 10 bases.

This sequence joins TRBV5-1 and TRBJ2-7; TRBD1 aligns across 9 bases. J gave up 2 bases and V 3 bases, and 9 bases lay outside the gene matches. Germline V gene sequence: CDR1 SGHRS, CDR2 YFSETQ. The CDR3 runs to 16 residues. The CDR3 nucleotides read TGCGCCAGCAGCTCTTTAGGGGGACAGGGAACCTACGAGCAGTACTTC. Its translation: CASSSLGGQGTYEQYF.

This clone was recorded only once. V usage is TRBV6-5 and J usage is TRBJ2-3; 8 bases agree with TRBD1. In germline, CDR1 is MNHEY, CDR2 SVGAGI. With 4 bases clipped from V and 3 bases from J, the junction kept 6 bases outside the gene matches. The length of the CDR3 is 15 residues. The CDR3: CASSSGGQGTDTQYF. The CDR3 DNA reads TGTGCCAGCAGTTCAGGGGGCCAAGGGACAGATACGCAGTATTTT.

The chain is built from TRBV5-4 and TRBJ1-2, with D possibly TRBD1 on 5 matching bases. Per the germline V gene, CDR1 is SGHNT and CDR2 is YYREEE (reference sequence). This CDR3 spans 16 amino acids. With 0 bases removed from V and 7 bases from J, the gap between germline ends came to 19 bases. The DNA of the CDR3 is TGTGCCAGCAGCTTGGGGAAGGCGTGGGGCACGGGTGGCTACACCTTC. Its translation is CASSLGKAWGTGGYTF.

The chain is built from TRBV5-1 and TRBJ2-5, with D tentatively TRBD2 (6 bases). The CDR3 runs to 16 residues. In germline, CDR1 is SGHRS, CDR2 YFSETQ. Trimming removed 1 base from V and 1 base from J, with 14 bases in between. As DNA, the CDR3 is TGCGCCAGCAGCTTGTCGGGAGTTTTGGGCCAAGAGACCCAGTACTTC. The encoded protein is CASSLSGVLGQETQYF.

This clone has a single count. This chain links TRBV7-2 with TRBJ2-7; tentatively, D is TRBD2 (6 bases). Trimming cost V 5 bases and J 1 base, with 9 bases left between them. This CDR3 region has 13 residues. Germline V gene lookup returns CDR1 SGHTA and CDR2 FQGNSA. The CDR3 DNA follows: TGTGCCAGCAGCGGCGGGACGTCCTACGAGCAGTACTTC. Translating gives CASSGGTSYEQYF. Complete variable domain (other parts from reference TRBV7-2 and TRBJ2-7): GAGVSQSPSNKVTEKGKDVELRCDPISGHTALYWYRQSLGQGLEFLIYFQGNSAPDKSGLPSDRFSAERTGGSVSTLTIQRTQQEDSAVYLCASSGGTSYEQYFGPGTRLTVT.

The chain joins TRBV6-7 to TRBJ2-2; TRBD2 aligns across 8 bases. TRBV6-7 is an open reading frame, and its role is uncertain. The CDR3 runs 18 residues. The trim removed 0 bases at V and 4 bases at J, leaving 10 bases unmatched. CDR3 region: CASSYSRLAGRSTGELFF. The DNA of the CDR3 is TGTGCCAGCAGTTACTCGAGGCTAGCGGGTCGTAGCACCGGGGAGCTGTTTTTT.

The V call is TRBV30, the J call TRBJ2-4; D is undetermined. Germline CDR1 reads GTSNPN; CDR2 reads SVGIG (reference sequence). V was pared by 4 bases and J by 1 base, with 14 bases between. This CDR3 comprises 15 residues. Here the CDR3 DNA reads TGTGCCTGGACGAGCACGCGTCGGGCCAAAAACATTCAGTACTTC. It specifies CAWTSTRRAKNIQYF.

The V call is TRBV7-2, the J call TRBJ1-3; D is ambiguous. CDR3 length: 14 amino acids. The V end was cut by 2 bases, the J end by 2 bases, with 7 bases between. Germline CDR1 reads SGHTA; CDR2 reads FQGNSA. The CDR3 spells CASSLRETGNTIYF. The CDR3 region has the DNA TGTGCCAGCAGCTTACGCGAAACTGGAAACACCATATATTTT. The variable domain in full, with the rest retrieved from reference TRBV7-2 and TRBJ1-3, is GAGVSQSPSNKVTEKGKDVELRCDPISGHTALYWYRQSLGQGLEFLIYFQGNSAPDKSGLPSDRFSAERTGGSVSTLTIQRTQQEDSAVYLCASSLRETGNTIYFGEGSWLTVV.

The chain carries TRBV11-3 and TRBJ2-2, with D possibly being TRBD2 (5 bases). V was shortened by 3 bases and J by 5 bases, with 16 bases between the two germline ends. The CDR3 spans 16 residues. CDR1 is SGHNT and CDR2 is YENEEA in the germline V gene. CDR3 loop: CASSFGGRRATGELFF. CDR3 bases: TGTGCCAGCAGCTTTGGAGGCAGAAGAGCGACCGGGGAGCTGTTTTTT.

The chain joins TRBV9 to TRBJ2-7, with 8 bases aligning to TRBD2. The V and J ends lost 3 bases and 2 bases, in that order; junction bases with no gene match: 13. CDR1 SGDLS and CDR2 YYNGEE come from the germline V gene. The CDR3 runs 17 residues. CDR3 sequence (DNA): TGTGCCAGCAGCGGTCACCGCCCCGGGGGGGCGGCCTACGAGCAGTACTTC. Translation gives CASSGHRPGGAAYEQYF.

The chain employs TRBV5-1 and TRBJ2-3; D is unresolved. Trimming cost V 4 bases and J 3 bases, with 12 bases left between them. From germline, CDR1 is SGHRS and CDR2 YFSETQ. The CDR3 runs 14 residues. The CDR3 loop reads CASSQPEKTDTQYF. The DNA for the CDR3 is TGCGCCAGCAGCCAACCAGAAAAGACAGATACGCAGTATTTT. The complete variable domain, with remaining parts taken from reference TRBV5-1 and TRBJ2-3, reads KAGVTQTPRYLIKTRGQQVTLSCSPISGHRSVSWYQQTPGQGLQFLFEYFSETQRNKGNFPGRFSGRQFSNSRSEMNVSTLELGDSALYLCASSQPEKTDTQYFGPGTRLTVL.

V is TRBV5-1 and J is TRBJ2-1; 11 nucleotides line up with TRBD1. There are 15 residues in the CDR3. J was trimmed by 10 bases and V by 5 bases; bases with no gene match: 11. Germline CDR1 and CDR2: SGHRS and YFSETQ. CDR3 nucleotides: TGCGCCAGCAGTATTGGGACAGGGGGTTCGCCGGAGCAGTTCTTC. Translation: CASSIGTGGSPEQFF.

The J gene is TRBJ2-1, the V gene TRBV30; D possibly corresponds to TRBD2 (5 bases). Germline V gene sequence: CDR1 GTSNPN, CDR2 SVGIG (reference sequence). Trimming removed 7 bases from V and 4 bases from J, with 8 bases in between. The CDR3 consists of 11 residues. CDR3 protein: CAFPGYNEQFF. Here the CDR3 DNA reads TGTGCCTTTCCGGGATACAATGAGCAGTTCTTC.

The chain couples TRBV15 to TRBJ1-3, with D unclear. Germline V gives CDR1 LNHNV, CDR2 YYDKDF (reference sequence). Between the trimmed V and J ends, which lost 0 bases and 0 bases, there was a span of 9 bases. This CDR3 comprises 16 residues. The CDR3 DNA reads as TGTGCCACCAGCAGAGATCGGGGATCCTCTGGAAACACCATATATTTT. This sequence encodes CATSRDRGSSGNTIYF.

The V and J genes are TRBV11-2 and TRBJ2-7, with a possible D match to TRBD2 (7 bases). CDR1 is SGHAT, CDR2 FQNNGV, per germline. With 1 base removed from V and 2 bases from J, the gap between germline ends came to 15 bases. The length of the CDR3 is 16 residues. Here the CDR3 DNA reads TGTGCCAGCAGCTTAGGGGGGGCGGGAGTCCCCTACGAGCAGTACTTC. This encodes CASSLGGAGVPYEQYF.